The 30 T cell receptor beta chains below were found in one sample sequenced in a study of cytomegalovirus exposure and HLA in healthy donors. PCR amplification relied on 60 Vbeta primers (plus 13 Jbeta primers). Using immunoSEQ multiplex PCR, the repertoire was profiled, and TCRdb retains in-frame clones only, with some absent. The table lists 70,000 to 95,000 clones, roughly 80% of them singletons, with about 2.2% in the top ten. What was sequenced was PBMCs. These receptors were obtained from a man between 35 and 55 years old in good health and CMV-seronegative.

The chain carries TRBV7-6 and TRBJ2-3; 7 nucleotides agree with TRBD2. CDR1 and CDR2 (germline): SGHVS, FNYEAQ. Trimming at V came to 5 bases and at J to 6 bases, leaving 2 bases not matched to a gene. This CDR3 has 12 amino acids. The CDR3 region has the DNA TGTGCCAGCAGCCGGGGGGTGGATACGCAGTATTTT. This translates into CASSRGVDTQYF.

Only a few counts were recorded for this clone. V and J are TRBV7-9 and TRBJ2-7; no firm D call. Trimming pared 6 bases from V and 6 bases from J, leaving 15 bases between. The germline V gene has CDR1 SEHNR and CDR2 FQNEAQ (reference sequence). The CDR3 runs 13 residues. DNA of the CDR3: TGTGCCAGCAGTGAGACGACAATCGTCGAGCAGTACTTC. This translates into CASSETTIVEQYF.

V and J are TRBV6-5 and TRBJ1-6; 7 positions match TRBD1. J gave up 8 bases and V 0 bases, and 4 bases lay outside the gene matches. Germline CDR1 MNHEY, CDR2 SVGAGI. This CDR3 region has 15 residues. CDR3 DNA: TGTGCCAGCAGTTACTCAGGGGGCTCAGATTCACCCCTCCACTTT. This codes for CASSYSGGSDSPLHF.

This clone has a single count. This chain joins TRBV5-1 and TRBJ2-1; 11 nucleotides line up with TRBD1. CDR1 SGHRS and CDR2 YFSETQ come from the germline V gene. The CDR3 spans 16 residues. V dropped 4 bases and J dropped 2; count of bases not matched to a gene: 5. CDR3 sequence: CASSTRTGGPYNEQFF. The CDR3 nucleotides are TGCGCCAGCAGCACCCGGACAGGGGGCCCCTACAATGAGCAGTTCTTC.

The CDR3 nucleotides read TGTGCCAGCAGCTTATTAGGAGGGGATCAGCCCCAGCATTTT. Protein product: CASSLLGGDQPQHF. The chain is built from TRBV7-9 and TRBJ1-5; D perhaps matches TRBD1 (5 bases). The CDR3 consists of 14 residues. From germline, CDR1 is SEHNR and CDR2 FQNEAQ (reference sequence). V gave up 2 bases and J gave up 5 bases, with 10 bases separating them.

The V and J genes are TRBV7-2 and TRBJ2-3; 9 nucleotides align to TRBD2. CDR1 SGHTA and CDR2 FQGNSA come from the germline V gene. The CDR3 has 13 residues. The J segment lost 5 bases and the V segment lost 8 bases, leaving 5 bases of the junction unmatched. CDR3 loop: CASSLAGGDTQYF. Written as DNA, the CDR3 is TGTGCCAGCTCACTAGCGGGCGGAGATACGCAGTATTTT.

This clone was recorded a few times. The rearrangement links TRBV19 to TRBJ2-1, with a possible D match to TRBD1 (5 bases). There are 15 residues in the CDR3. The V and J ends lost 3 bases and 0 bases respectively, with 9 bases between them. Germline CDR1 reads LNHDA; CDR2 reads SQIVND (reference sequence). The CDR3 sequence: CASSISQGSYNEQFF. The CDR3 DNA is TGTGCCAGTAGTATTAGCCAGGGCTCCTACAATGAGCAGTTCTTC.

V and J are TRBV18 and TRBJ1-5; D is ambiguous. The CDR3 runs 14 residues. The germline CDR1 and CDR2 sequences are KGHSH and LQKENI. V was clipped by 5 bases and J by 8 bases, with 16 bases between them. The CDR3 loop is CASSGSAETEPQHF. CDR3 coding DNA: TGTGCCAGCTCAGGGTCGGCAGAAACAGAGCCCCAGCATTTT.

CDR3 protein: CASSQGTSGGLEQYF. The CDR3 DNA follows: TGTGCCAGCAGCCAAGGAACTAGCGGGGGTCTGGAGCAGTACTTC. The rearrangement uses TRBV4-2 and TRBJ2-7; 11 nucleotides line up with TRBD2. The length of the CDR3 is 15 residues. The junction had 6 bases not matched to a gene; V was cut back by 1 base and J by 7 bases. Germline CDR1 and CDR2: LGHNA and YNFKEQ.

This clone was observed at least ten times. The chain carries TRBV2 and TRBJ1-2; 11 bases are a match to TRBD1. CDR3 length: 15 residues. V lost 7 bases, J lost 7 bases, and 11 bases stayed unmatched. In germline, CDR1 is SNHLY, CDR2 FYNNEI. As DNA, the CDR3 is TGTGCCAGCAATCCCGGACAGGGGGCGCGTGGTGGCTACACCTTC. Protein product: CASNPGQGARGGYTF. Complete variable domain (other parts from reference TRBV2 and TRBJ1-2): EPEVTQTPSHQVTQMGQEVILRCVPISNHLYFYWYRQILGQKVEFLVSFYNNEISEKSEIFDDQFSVERPDGSNFTLKIRSTKLEDSAMYFCASNPGQGARGGYTFGSGTRLTVV.

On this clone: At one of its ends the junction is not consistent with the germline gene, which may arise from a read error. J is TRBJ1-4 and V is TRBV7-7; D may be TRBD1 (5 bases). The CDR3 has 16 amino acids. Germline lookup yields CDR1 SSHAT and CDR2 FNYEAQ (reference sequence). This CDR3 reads CASSFIGAPPNEKLFF. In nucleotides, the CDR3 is TGTGCTAGCAGCTTTATAGGGGCACCACCTAATGAAAAACTGTTTTTT.

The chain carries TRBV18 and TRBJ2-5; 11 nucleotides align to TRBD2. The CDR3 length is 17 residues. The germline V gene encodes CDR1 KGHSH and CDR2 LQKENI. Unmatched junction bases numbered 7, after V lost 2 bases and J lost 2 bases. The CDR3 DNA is TGTGCCAGCTCACCAACCGGGACTAGCGGTCTACAAGAGACCCAGTACTTC. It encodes CASSPTGTSGLQETQYF.

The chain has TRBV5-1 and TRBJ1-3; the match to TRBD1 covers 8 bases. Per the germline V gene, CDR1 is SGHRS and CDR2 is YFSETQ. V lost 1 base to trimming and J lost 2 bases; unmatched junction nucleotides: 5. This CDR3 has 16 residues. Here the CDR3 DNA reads TGCGCCAGCAGCTTGATTTCAGGGGGCCCTGGAAACACCATATATTTT. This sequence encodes CASSLISGGPGNTIYF.

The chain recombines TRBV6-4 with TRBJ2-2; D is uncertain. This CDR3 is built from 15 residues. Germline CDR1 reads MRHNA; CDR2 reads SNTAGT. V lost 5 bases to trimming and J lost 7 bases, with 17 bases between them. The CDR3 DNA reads TGTGCCAGCAGTTTCTCGGTTCAGGCCGGCGGGGAGCTGTTTTTT. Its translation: CASSFSVQAGGELFF.

In DNA, the CDR3 is TGTGCCAGCAGTCCGAACTATGGCTACACCTTC. This codes for CASSPNYGYTF. The rearrangement uses TRBV28 and TRBJ1-2; D ambiguous. Trimming pared 5 bases from V and 2 bases from J, leaving 3 bases between. This CDR3 is 11 amino acids long. CDR1 is MDHEN, CDR2 SYDVKM, per germline.

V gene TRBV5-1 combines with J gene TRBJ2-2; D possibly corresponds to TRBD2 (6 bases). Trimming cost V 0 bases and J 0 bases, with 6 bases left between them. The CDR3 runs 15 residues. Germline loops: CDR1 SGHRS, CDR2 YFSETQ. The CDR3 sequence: CASSLGGTNTGELFF. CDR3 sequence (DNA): TGCGCCAGCAGCTTGGGCGGGACGAACACCGGGGAGCTGTTTTTT.

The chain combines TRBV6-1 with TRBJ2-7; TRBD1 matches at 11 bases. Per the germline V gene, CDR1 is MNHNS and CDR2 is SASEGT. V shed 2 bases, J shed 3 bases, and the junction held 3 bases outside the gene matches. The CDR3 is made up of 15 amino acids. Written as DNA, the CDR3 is TGTGCCAGCAGTGAATGGGGGACAGGGGGCTACGAGCAGTACTTC. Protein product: CASSEWGTGGYEQYF.

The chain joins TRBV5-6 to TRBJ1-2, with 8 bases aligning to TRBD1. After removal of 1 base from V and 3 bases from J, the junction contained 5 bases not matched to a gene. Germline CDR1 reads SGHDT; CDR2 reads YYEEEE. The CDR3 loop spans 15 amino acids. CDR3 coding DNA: TGTGCCAGCAGCTTGCGGAGCAGGGGGCACTATGGCTACACCTTC. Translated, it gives CASSLRSRGHYGYTF.

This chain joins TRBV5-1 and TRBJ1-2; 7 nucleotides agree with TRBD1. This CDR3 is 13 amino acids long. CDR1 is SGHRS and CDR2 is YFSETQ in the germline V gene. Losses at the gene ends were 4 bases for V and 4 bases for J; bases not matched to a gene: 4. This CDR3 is CASSPGTVYGYTF. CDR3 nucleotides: TGCGCCAGCAGCCCCGGGACAGTCTATGGCTACACCTTC.

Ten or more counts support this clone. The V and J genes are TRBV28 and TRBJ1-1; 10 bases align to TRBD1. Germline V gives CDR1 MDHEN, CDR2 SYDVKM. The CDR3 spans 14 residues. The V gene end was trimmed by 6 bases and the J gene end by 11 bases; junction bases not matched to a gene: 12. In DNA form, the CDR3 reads TGTGCCAGCAGGGTGACAGGGGGCACTTTCGAGGCTTTCTTT. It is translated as CASRVTGGTFEAFF.

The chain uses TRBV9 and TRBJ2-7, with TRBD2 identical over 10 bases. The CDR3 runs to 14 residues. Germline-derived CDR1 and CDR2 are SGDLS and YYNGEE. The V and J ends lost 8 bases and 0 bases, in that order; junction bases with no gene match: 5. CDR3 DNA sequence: TGTGCCAGAACAAAGCGGGAGGGCTCCTACGAGCAGTACTTC. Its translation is CARTKREGSYEQYF.

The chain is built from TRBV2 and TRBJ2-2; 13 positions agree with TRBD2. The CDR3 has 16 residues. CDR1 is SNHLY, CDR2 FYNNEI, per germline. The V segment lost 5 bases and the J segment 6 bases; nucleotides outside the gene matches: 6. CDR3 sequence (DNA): TGTGCCAGCAGTCAGACTAGCGGGGGGCGGTCCGGGGAGCTGTTTTTT. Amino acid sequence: CASSQTSGGRSGELFF.

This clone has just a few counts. CDR3 in amino acids: CASTSDSATDTQYF. In DNA form, the CDR3 reads TGTGCCAGTACCTCGGACAGCGCTACAGATACGCAGTATTTT. The chain links TRBV19 to TRBJ2-3, with D perhaps matching TRBD1 (6 bases). Germline CDR1 is LNHDA and CDR2 is SQIVND (reference sequence). The CDR3 consists of 14 residues. V gave up 7 bases and J gave up 3 bases, with 14 bases separating them.

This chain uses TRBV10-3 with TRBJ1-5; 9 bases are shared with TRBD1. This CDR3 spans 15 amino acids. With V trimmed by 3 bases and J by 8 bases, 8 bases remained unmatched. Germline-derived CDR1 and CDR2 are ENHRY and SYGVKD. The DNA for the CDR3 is TGTGCCATCAGTGACCCCGGGACAGGGTTAGAGCCCCAGCATTTT. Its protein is CAISDPGTGLEPQHF.

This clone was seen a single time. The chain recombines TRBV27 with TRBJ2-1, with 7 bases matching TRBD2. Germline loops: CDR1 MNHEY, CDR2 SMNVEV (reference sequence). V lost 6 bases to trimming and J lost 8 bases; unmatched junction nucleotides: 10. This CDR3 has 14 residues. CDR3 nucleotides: TGTGCCAGCAGAACGGGGGGATCTTGGGATGAGCAGTTCTTC. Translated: CASRTGGSWDEQFF.

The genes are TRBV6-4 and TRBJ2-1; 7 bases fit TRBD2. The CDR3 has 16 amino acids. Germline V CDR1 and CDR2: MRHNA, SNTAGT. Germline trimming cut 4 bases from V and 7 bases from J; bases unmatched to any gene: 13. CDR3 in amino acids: CASSAASGGRGNEQFF. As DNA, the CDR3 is TGTGCCAGCAGTGCGGCTAGCGGAGGGCGGGGGAATGAGCAGTTCTTC.

The CDR3 loop reads CASSLFSDRGLRGANVLTF. The CDR3 nucleotides read TGTGCCAGCAGCTTGTTCTCGGACAGGGGGCTGAGAGGGGCCAACGTCCTGACTTTC. The chain combines TRBV5-4 with TRBJ2-6; 11 bases align to TRBD1. Germline trimming cut 1 base from V and 4 bases from J; bases unmatched to any gene: 10. CDR1 and CDR2 from the germline V gene are SGHNT and YYREEE (reference sequence). The length of the CDR3 is 19 residues.

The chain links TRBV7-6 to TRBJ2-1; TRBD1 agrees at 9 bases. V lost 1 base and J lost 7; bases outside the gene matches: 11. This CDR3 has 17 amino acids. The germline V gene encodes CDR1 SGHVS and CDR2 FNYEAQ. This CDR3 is CASSLGTRRDRVNEQFF. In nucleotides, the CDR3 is TGTGCCAGCAGCTTAGGAACAAGGAGGGACAGGGTTAATGAGCAGTTCTTC.

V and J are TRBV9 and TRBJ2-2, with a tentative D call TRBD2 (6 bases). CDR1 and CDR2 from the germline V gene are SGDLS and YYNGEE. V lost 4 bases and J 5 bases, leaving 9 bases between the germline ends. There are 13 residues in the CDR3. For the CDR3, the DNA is TGTGCCAGCAGCCTGCTAGCGACCGGGGAGCTGTTTTTT. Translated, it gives CASSLLATGELFF. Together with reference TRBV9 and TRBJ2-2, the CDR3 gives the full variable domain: DSGVTQTPKHLITATGQRVTLRCSPRSGDLSVYWYQQSLDQGLQFLIQYYNGEERAKGNILERFSAQQFPDLHSELNLSSLELGDSALYFCASSLLATGELFFGEGSRLTVL.

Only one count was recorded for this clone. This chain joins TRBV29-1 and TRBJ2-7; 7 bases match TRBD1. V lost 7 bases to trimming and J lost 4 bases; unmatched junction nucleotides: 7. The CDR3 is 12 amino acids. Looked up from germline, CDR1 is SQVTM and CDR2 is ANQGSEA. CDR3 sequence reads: CSARDSRYEQYF. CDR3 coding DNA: TGCAGCGCCCGGGACAGTCGTTACGAGCAGTACTTC.